This T cell receptor (beta chain) was captured in a study of shared clonotypes between healthy human individuals. General study findings and limits: Measured sharing among donors was expected to vary with sequencing depth.

Repertoires were generated with immunoSEQ multiplex PCR, while TCRdb's copy carries only in-frame clones and drops some. This sample has 75,000 to 100,000 clones, with less than 60% found just once. A few counts support this clone. The antigen remains unidentified. Genomic DNA, for the unsorted samples, came from about 90 million PBMCs. CDR3 length: 15 residues. Germline V lookup: CDR1 SQVTM, CDR2 ANQGSEA. V lost 4 bases, J lost 3 bases, and 19 bases lay in between. The TCR originated in a woman between 40 and 55 years old in good health. Some clones in this sample may be carry-over from other donors' samples. Sequenced input: PBMCs. The rearrangement links TRBV29-1 to TRBJ2-7, with a possible D match to TRBD1 (6 bases). This CDR3 reads CSVATPSGTHYEQYF. Written as DNA, the CDR3 is TGCAGCGTTGCCACCCCATCCGGGACACACTACGAGCAGTACTTC.